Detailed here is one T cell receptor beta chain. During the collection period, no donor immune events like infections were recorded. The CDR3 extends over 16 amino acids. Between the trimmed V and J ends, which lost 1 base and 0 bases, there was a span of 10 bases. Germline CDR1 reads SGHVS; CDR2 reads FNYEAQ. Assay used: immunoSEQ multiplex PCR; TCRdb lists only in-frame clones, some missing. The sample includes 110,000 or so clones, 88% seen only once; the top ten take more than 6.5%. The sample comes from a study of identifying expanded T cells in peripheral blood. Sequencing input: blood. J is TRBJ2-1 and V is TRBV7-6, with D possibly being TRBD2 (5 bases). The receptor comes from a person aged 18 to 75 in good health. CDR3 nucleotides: TGTGCCAGCAGCTTAGTCGGGGAGAACTCCTACAATGAGCAGTTCTTC. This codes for CASSLVGENSYNEQFF.